Each of the 15 T cell receptor beta chains below was sequenced from the same sample in a study of shared clonotypes between healthy human individuals. Assay used: immunoSEQ multiplex PCR; TCRdb lists only in-frame clones, some missing. The sample has around 1.4 million clones, around 98.5% seen once; the top ten hold over 0.3%. The sequenced material came from naive CD4+ T cells sorted from blood. Described subset: CD45RA+ positively selected. These receptors all come from a young man in good health.

This chain connects TRBV9 to TRBJ2-5; 7 nucleotides align to TRBD1. V lost 3 bases and J lost 4; bases outside the gene matches: 9. This CDR3 is 15 amino acids long. Germline CDR1 is SGDLS and CDR2 is YYNGEE. CDR3 residues: CASSAQGLWGETQYF. The DNA of the CDR3 is TGTGCCAGCAGCGCACAGGGGCTCTGGGGAGAGACCCAGTACTTC.

This chain links TRBV27 with TRBJ1-1, with D perhaps matching TRBD1 (6 bases). Trimming stripped 7 bases from V and 0 bases from J, with 9 bases between. The CDR3 consists of 13 residues. The germline CDR1 and CDR2 sequences are MNHEY and SMNVEV (reference sequence). The CDR3 DNA reads TGTGCCAGCACCAGGGGAATGAACACTGAAGCTTTCTTT. Its translation is CASTRGMNTEAFF.

V and J are TRBV18 and TRBJ2-5, with 10 bases identical to TRBD2. V was pared by 4 bases and J by 5 bases, with 4 bases of the junction left unmatched. The CDR3 extends over 14 amino acids. CDR1 and CDR2 from the germline V gene are KGHSH and LQKENI. CDR3 in DNA: TGTGCCAGCTCACTCCCTAGCGGGAGCGAGACCCAGTACTTC. Its translation: CASSLPSGSETQYF.

The chain combines TRBV27 with TRBJ2-1; D is unresolved. V shed 3 bases and J shed 2 bases, with 8 bases lying between them. The CDR3 consists of 14 residues. Germline CDR1 is MNHEY and CDR2 is SMNVEV (reference sequence). CDR3 sequence reads: CASSFYPPYNEQFF. The CDR3 region has the DNA TGTGCCAGCAGTTTTTATCCTCCCTACAATGAGCAGTTCTTC.

The rearrangement links TRBV28 to TRBJ2-7; D is unresolved. This CDR3 region has 11 residues. V was clipped by 4 bases and J by 5 bases, with 6 bases between them. Germline V gene data show CDR1 as MDHEN and CDR2 as SYDVKM. The CDR3 region is CASSSQDEQYF. The CDR3 region has the DNA TGTGCCAGCAGTTCGCAGGACGAGCAGTACTTC. The full variable domain, with the rest looked up from reference TRBV28 and TRBJ2-7, is DVKVTQSSRYLVKRTGEKVFLECVQDMDHENMFWYRQDPGLGLRLIYFSYDVKMKEKGDIPEGYSVSREKKERFSLILESASTNQTSMYLCASSSQDEQYFGPGTRLTVT.

The chain carries TRBV5-1 and TRBJ2-7; 7 nucleotides line up with TRBD2. In germline, CDR1 is SGHRS, CDR2 YFSETQ. Trimming cost V 2 bases and J 3 bases; bases outside gene matches: 8. There are 15 residues in the CDR3. The CDR3: CASSFRAGKIYEQYF. CDR3 nucleotide sequence: TGCGCCAGCAGCTTTCGAGCGGGGAAGATCTACGAGCAGTACTTC.

The table lists this clone with a count of one. V gene TRBV5-4 combines with J gene TRBJ2-1; perhaps TRBD2 as D (5 bases). The CDR3 is 17 amino acids. The germline V and J ends were trimmed by 4 bases and 3 bases, with 20 bases remaining between them. Germline V gene lookup returns CDR1 SGHNT and CDR2 YYREEE (reference sequence). The CDR3 reads CASSHGEAVPNYNEQFF. The CDR3, as DNA: TGTGCCAGCAGCCATGGTGAAGCGGTCCCTAACTACAATGAGCAGTTCTTC.

This clone appeared once. V gene TRBV6-5 combines with J gene TRBJ2-7, with D tentatively TRBD1 (6 bases). This CDR3 region has 15 residues. V was trimmed by 5 bases and J by 0 bases, leaving 14 bases between them. Per germline, CDR1 MNHEY and CDR2 SVGAGI. The CDR3 loop reads CASSPQGRVSYEQYF. The CDR3 region has the DNA TGTGCCAGCAGTCCACAGGGCAGGGTCTCCTACGAGCAGTACTTC.

This chain uses TRBV7-6 with TRBJ2-2; no definite D call. The V gene lost 5 bases and the J gene lost 6 bases, with 16 bases spanning the gap. CDR1 is SGHVS and CDR2 is FNYEAQ in the germline V gene. This CDR3 has 15 amino acids. The CDR3 reads CASSPLTGLSGELFF. DNA of the CDR3: TGTGCCAGCAGCCCCTTGACCGGATTGTCCGGGGAGCTGTTTTTT. Full variable domain (outside the CDR3, taken from reference TRBV7-6 and TRBJ2-2): GAGVSQSPRYKVTKRGQDVALRCDPISGHVSLYWYRQALGQGPEFLTYFNYEAQQDKSGLPNDRFSAERPEGSISTLTIQRTEQRDSAMYRCASSPLTGLSGELFFGEGSRLTVL.

The J gene is TRBJ2-3, the V gene TRBV9, with D tentatively TRBD2 (5 bases). The CDR3 contains 16 residues. The V gene lost 2 bases and the J gene lost 0 bases, with 13 bases spanning the gap. Germline V lookup: CDR1 SGDLS, CDR2 YYNGEE. CDR3 bases: TGTGCCAGCAGCGTTCTCGGGATCCAAAGCACAGATACGCAGTATTTT. It translates to CASSVLGIQSTDTQYF.

The J gene is TRBJ2-7, the V gene TRBV5-1; 14 nucleotides line up with TRBD2. Unmatched junction bases numbered 3, after V lost 0 bases and J lost 4 bases. CDR1 is SGHRS, CDR2 YFSETQ, per germline. CDR3 length equals 16 residues. Here the CDR3 DNA reads TGCGCCAGCAGCTTGGCGACTAGCGGGAGGGTGTACGAGCAGTACTTC. Translating it yields CASSLATSGRVYEQYF.

This clone was found once. This chain links TRBV5-5 with TRBJ1-2; 9 bases match TRBD1. The V and J ends lost 0 bases and 7 bases, in that order; junction bases with no gene match: 10. CDR1 is SGHKS, CDR2 YYEKEE, per germline (reference sequence). This CDR3 spans 16 amino acids. The CDR3 coding sequence is TGTGCCAGCAGCTTGGGAAGGACAGGGGAATTCGCTGGCTACACCTTC. This gives the protein CASSLGRTGEFAGYTF.

The genes are TRBV5-1 and TRBJ1-4; a weak D match, TRBD1 (5 bases). The CDR3 covers 15 residues. Germline V gives CDR1 SGHRS, CDR2 YFSETQ. V lost 8 bases, J lost 2 bases, and 16 bases lay in between. In DNA, the CDR3 is TGCGCCAGTAAACTCGAGGACATCACTAATGAAAAACTGTTTTTT. Protein: CASKLEDITNEKLFF.

This clone has only one observation. The V and J genes are TRBV29-1 and TRBJ1-1; 7 bases fit TRBD1. CDR1 is SQVTM and CDR2 is ANQGSEA in the germline V gene. The CDR3 covers 12 residues. The junction had 5 bases not matched to a gene; V was cut back by 6 bases and J by 4 bases. The CDR3 region is CSVHPGGTEAFF. The CDR3 bases are TGCAGCGTGCATCCAGGGGGCACTGAAGCTTTCTTT.

The rearrangement uses TRBV15 and TRBJ2-2; D call uncertain. This CDR3 comprises 14 residues. Trimming shortened V by 8 bases and J by 0 bases, and 10 bases separated the two germline ends. CDR1 is LNHNV and CDR2 is YYDKDF in the germline V gene (reference sequence). The DNA for the CDR3 is TGTGCCACCCGGGTTCTATCGAACACCGGGGAGCTGTTTTTT. Translated, it gives CATRVLSNTGELFF.